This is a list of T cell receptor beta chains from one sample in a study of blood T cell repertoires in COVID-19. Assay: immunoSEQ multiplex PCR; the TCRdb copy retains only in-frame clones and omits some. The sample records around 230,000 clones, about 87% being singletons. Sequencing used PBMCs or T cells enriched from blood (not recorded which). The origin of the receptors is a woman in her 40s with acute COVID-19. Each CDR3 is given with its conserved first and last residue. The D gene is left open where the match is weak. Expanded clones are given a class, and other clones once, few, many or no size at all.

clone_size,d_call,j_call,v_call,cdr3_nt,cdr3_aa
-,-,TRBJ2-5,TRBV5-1,TGCGCCAGCAGCTTGCGGGGACTGCAAGAGACCCAGTACTTC,CASSLRGLQETQYF
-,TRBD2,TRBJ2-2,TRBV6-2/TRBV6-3,TGTGCCAGCAGTCCGGTGCCTAGAGGACTAGCGGGAGGGTTCGGCACCGGGGAGCTGTTTTTT,CASSPVPRGLAGGFGTGELFF
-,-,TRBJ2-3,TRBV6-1,TGTGCCAGCAGTGAAGCGATCGGGGGGCAAGATACGCAGTATTTT,CASSEAIGGQDTQYF
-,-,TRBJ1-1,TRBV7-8,TGTGCCAGCAGCTTAGAAATTGCGTCTTATGAAGCTTTCTTT,CASSLEIASYEAFF
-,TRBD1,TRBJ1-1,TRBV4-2,TGTGCCAGCAGCCATGTCCCGGGACAGACACAGAACACTGAAGCTTTCTTT,CASSHVPGQTQNTEAFF
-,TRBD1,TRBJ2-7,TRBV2,TGTGCCAGCACACCGGGACAGGGGTACGAGCAGTACTTC,CASTPGQGYEQYF
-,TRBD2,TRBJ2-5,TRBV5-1,TGCGCCAGCAGCACCGGGACTAGCGGGATGAAAGAGACCCAGTACTTC,CASSTGTSGMKETQYF
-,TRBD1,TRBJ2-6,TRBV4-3,TGCGCCAGCAGCCAAGGCCATATACAGGGGTCAGGGACTGGGGCCAACGTCCTGACTTTC,CASSQGHIQGSGTGANVLTF
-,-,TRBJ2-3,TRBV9,TGTGCCAGCAGCCCCTCTTCTGATACGCAGTATTTT,CASSPSSDTQYF
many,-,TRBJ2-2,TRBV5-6,TGTGCCAGCAGCGGCAAGGGGACCGGGGAGCTGTTTTTT,CASSGKGTGELFF
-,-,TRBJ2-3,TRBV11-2,TGTGCCAGCAGCCCCCTCGGGGTAGCAGGCACAGATACGCAGTATTTT,CASSPLGVAGTDTQYF
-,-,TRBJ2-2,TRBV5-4,TGTGCCAGCACTGGAGAGAAAACCGGGGAGCTGTTTTTT,CASTGEKTGELFF
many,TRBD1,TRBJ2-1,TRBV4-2,TGTGCCAGCAGCGAAACCGGGACAGGGGGTTACAATGAGCAGTTCTTC,CASSETGTGGYNEQFF
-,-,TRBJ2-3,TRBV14,TGTGCCAGCAGCCAAGAGAGGGACTGGAAAAGCACAGATACGCAGTATTTT,CASSQERDWKSTDTQYF
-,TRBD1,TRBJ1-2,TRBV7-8,TGTGCCAGCAGCCGAAGCGGGACAGGGTATGGCTACACCTTC,CASSRSGTGYGYTF
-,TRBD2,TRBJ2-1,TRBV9,TGTGCCAGCAGTCCTGGGACTACCTTGAATGAGCAGTTCTTC,CASSPGTTLNEQFF
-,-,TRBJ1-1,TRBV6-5,TGTGCCAGCAGTCGCGTTACAGCGAACACTGAAGCTTTCTTT,CASSRVTANTEAFF
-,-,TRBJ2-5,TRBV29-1,TGCAGCGTTGTTCTGGGGCTGGGGCAAGAGACCCAGTACTTC,CSVVLGLGQETQYF
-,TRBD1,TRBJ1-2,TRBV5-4,TGTGCCAGCAGCCGGACAGGGGGTGGGGGCTACACCTTC,CASSRTGGGGYTF
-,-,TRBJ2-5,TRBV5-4,TGTGCCAGCAGCTCCCCTACAGACAGACCCAAAGAGACCCAGTACTTC,CASSSPTDRPKETQYF
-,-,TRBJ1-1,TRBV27,TGTGCCAGCAGTTTATCGGGACAGAACACTGAAGCTTTCTTT,CASSLSGQNTEAFF
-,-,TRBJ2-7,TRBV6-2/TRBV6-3,TGTGCCAGCAGTAGGGACAACTTCTACGAGCAGTACTTC,CASSRDNFYEQYF
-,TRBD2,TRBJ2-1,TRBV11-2,TGTGCCAGCAGCAACCTTCCCACTAGCGAGAATGAGCAGTTCTTC,CASSNLPTSENEQFF
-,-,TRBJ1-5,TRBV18,TGTGCCAGCTCACCAACCAGGGGCCGGGGGGATAGCAATCAGCCCCAGCATTTT,CASSPTRGRGDSNQPQHF
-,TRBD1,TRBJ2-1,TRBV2,TGTGCCAGCAGGGGGGACAGGAGCTCCTACAATGAGCAGTTCTTC,CASRGDRSSYNEQFF
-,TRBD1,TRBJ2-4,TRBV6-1,TGTGCCAGCAGTGAAAGAGTGGGACAGGGACTAGCCAAAAACATTCAGTACTTC,CASSERVGQGLAKNIQYF
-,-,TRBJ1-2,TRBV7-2,TGTGCCAGCAGCTTACGGCCGGCGGGGGCGGACTATGGCTACACCTTC,CASSLRPAGADYGYTF
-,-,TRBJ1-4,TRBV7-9,TGTGCCAGCATCCAAACAGGGCGAAATGAAAAACTGTTTTTT,CASIQTGRNEKLFF
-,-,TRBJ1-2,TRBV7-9,TGTGCCAGCAGCTTTCCCCGAACCAGCGGCTATGGCTACACCTTC,CASSFPRTSGYGYTF
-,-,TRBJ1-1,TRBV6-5,TGTGCCAGCGACTCGGAGGGCAGGCGGGGGACTGAAGCTTTCTTT,CASDSEGRRGTEAFF
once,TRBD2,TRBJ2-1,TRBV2,TGTGCCAGCACCCAACTAGCGGGAGAGGGCAATGAGCAGTTCTTC,CASTQLAGEGNEQFF
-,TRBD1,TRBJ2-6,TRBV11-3,TGTGCCAGCAGCTCGGGACAGGCTGGGGCCAACGTCCTGACTTTC,CASSSGQAGANVLTF
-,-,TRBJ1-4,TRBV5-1,TGCGCCAGCAGCACCCTTCTGGGCGCAACTAATGAAAAACTGTTTTTT,CASSTLLGATNEKLFF
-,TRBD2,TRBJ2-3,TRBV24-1,TGTGCCACCATGGGAGCGGGAGTGGATACGCAGTATTTT,CATMGAGVDTQYF
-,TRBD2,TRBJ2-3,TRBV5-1,TGCGCCAGCAGCTTGGCTAAATCTAGCGGGAGTGGATCAGATACGCAGTATTTT,CASSLAKSSGSGSDTQYF
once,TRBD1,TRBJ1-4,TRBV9,TGTGCCAGCAGCGCCGGGACAGGTCATAATGAAAAACTGTTTTTT,CASSAGTGHNEKLFF